The present T cell receptor beta chain was sequenced within a study of blood T cell repertoires in COVID-19. V was clipped by 6 bases and J by 4 bases, with 10 bases between them. The CDR3 totals 13 residues. Germline V gives CDR1 MNHEY, CDR2 SVGAGI. Authors' methods: Reference gene primer amplification in the assay estimated nucleated cell counts. Assay used: immunoSEQ multiplex PCR; TCRdb lists only in-frame clones, some missing. V and J calls and clone size come straight from that table; D and trimming were deduced from the DNA. Of about 230,000 clones detected, 75% to 85% appear once; the ten largest clones hold around 5.5%.

Sequencing was done on a sample of peripheral blood. The rearrangement uses TRBV6-5 and TRBJ1-5; D is unclear. The TCR originated in a man between 50 and 59 years old with COVID-19, enrolled during active disease. The CDR3 here is CASSDTPNQPQHF. The CDR3 nucleotides read TGTGCCAGCAGCGATACACCTAATCAGCCCCAGCATTTT.